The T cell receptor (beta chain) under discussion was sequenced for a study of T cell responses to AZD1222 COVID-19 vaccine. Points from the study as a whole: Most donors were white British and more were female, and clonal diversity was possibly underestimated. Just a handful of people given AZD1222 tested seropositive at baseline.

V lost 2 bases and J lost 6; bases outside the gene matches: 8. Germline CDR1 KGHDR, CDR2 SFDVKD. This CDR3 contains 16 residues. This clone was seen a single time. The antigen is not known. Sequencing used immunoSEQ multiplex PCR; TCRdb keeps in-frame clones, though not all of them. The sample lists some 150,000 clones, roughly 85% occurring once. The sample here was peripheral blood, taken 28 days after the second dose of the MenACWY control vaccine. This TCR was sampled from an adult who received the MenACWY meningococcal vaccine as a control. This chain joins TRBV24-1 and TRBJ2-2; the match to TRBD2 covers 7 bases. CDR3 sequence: CATSDYVGGPSGELFF. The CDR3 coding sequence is TGTGCCACCAGTGATTACGTGGGAGGGCCTTCCGGGGAGCTGTTTTTT.